The sequence of this T cell receptor beta chain was determined in a study of blood T cell repertoires in COVID-19. Study as a whole: Samples came from the United States, Italy and Spain, spanning acute and convalescent COVID-19. The analysed material was cDNA or gDNA that came from T cells, B-cell-depleted T cells, or PBMCs.

Authors' data handling: For nucleated cells, counts were estimated from reference gene primer amplification. Clones were sequenced by immunoSEQ multiplex PCR, and TCRdb holds only the in-frame ones, with some missing. V, J and clone size reflect that table, while D and trimming were determined from the DNA. The repertoire holds some 300,000 clones, with almost 90% as singletons. Germline loops: CDR1 SGHTA, CDR2 FQGNSA. The CDR3 runs 15 residues. The V gene lost 5 bases and the J gene lost 3 bases, with 15 bases spanning the gap. The clonotype originates from a woman in her 40s with COVID-19, enrolled during active disease. The sequenced material came from peripheral blood. The chain couples TRBV7-2 to TRBJ2-3, with TRBD2 as a possible D gene (5 bases). The CDR3 is CASSQGGRGTDTQYF. CDR3 nucleotide sequence: TGTGCCAGCAGCCAAGGAGGTCGAGGAACAGATACGCAGTATTTT.